This TCR beta chain was sequenced for a study of cytomegalovirus exposure and HLA in healthy donors. Whole-study context: The approximately 720 first-cohort repertoires and the 95 to 150 validation repertoires shared the same platform, a later analysis reported. Study-wide findings and caveats: Most TCR sequences showed up rarely, but some public TCRs showed up in many donors. A few chains tied to CMV proved CMV antigen-specific in vitro.

The table came from immunoSEQ multiplex PCR; TCRdb's copy has only in-frame clones and leaves some out. The table has around 60,000 clones, about 91% seen once. On this clone: What it binds is not known.

An approximately 120-subject validation cohort, separate from the 666-subject first cohort, supplied the donors. CDR1 MNHNS and CDR2 SASEGT come from the germline V gene. Trimming removed 10 bases from V and 9 bases from J; junction bases left unmatched: 15. The CDR3 contains 14 residues. The V call is TRBV6-1, the J call TRBJ1-5; 7 bases match TRBD1. The sample taken for sequencing was PBMCs. This TCR was sampled from a woman aged 18-29 years in good health and CMV-seronegative. The DNA of the CDR3 is TGTGCCATCAGAAGGGACAGCTGGGGCCGGCCCCAGCATTTT. Its protein is CAIRRDSWGRPQHF.